The 11 T cell receptor beta chains reported below all come from one sample, sequenced in a study of chemoradiotherapy in HPV16-positive cancers (dated by TCRdb to between 2021 and 2022). Library preparation was by the immunoSEQ multiplex PCR assay. Not all clones reach the TCRdb copy of this immuneACCESS table, which keeps in-frame sequences only. Checked studies attribute under half of the gap to unresolved V genes and leave the rest unexplained. The table for this sample lists 20,000 to 25,000 clones; around 87% of them were counted only once. The ten most abundant clones make up roughly 2.4% of the sample. The sequencing here drew on blood, taken from a patient who underwent chemoradiotherapy. Receptors were obtained from a human donor with HPV-associated anogenital cancer.

The chain is built from TRBV10-3 and TRBJ1-3; D is perhaps TRBD1 (5 bases). Germline-derived CDR1 and CDR2 are ENHRY and SYGVKD. The CDR3 consists of 14 residues. Deletions cut 9 bases from V and 0 bases from J, with 12 bases between. The CDR3 coding sequence is TGTGCCATGTCAGACAGAAGCTCTGGAAACACCATATATTTT. Protein sequence: CAMSDRSSGNTIYF.

This clone was observed a handful of times. The rearrangement links TRBV19 to TRBJ2-1; a possible D gene is TRBD2 (6 bases). Looked up from germline, CDR1 is LNHDA and CDR2 is SQIVND (reference sequence). V dropped 6 bases and J dropped 1 base, with 13 bases sitting between them. The CDR3 runs to 15 residues. CDR3 residues: CASSQSGTSYNEQFF. CDR3 DNA sequence: TGTGCCAGTAGCCAATCCGGGACTTCCTACAATGAGCAGTTCTTC.

This chain's CDR3 is CASSLRQRNEQFF. CDR3 bases: TGTGCCAGCAGTTTAAGGCAACGCAATGAGCAGTTCTTC. J is TRBJ2-1 and V is TRBV27; the D is unclear. The CDR3 sequence is 13 residues long. V lost 2 bases to trimming and J lost 6 bases, with 8 bases between them. Germline values: CDR1 MNHEY, CDR2 SMNVEV (reference sequence).

The rearrangement joins TRBV7-8 to TRBJ1-4; D uncertain. The CDR3 has 14 residues. With 1 base removed from V and 0 bases from J, the gap between germline ends came to 3 bases. In germline, CDR1 is SGHVS, CDR2 FQNEAQ. CDR3 sequence: CASSLETTNEKLFF. In DNA form, the CDR3 reads TGTGCCAGCAGCTTAGAAACAACTAATGAAAAACTGTTTTTT.

The rearrangement uses TRBV5-1 and TRBJ2-3, with 8 bases lining up with TRBD2. This CDR3 comprises 15 residues. Germline CDR1 and CDR2: SGHRS and YFSETQ. V dropped 4 bases and J dropped 2; count of bases not matched to a gene: 6. CDR3 sequence reads: CASSTERGPTDTQYF. DNA for the CDR3: TGCGCCAGCAGCACAGAGCGGGGGCCCACAGATACGCAGTATTTT.

The V and J genes are TRBV7-8 and TRBJ2-1; D is possibly TRBD2 (6 bases). The V and J ends lost 1 base and 1 base respectively, with 11 bases between them. CDR1 and CDR2 (germline): SGHVS, FQNEAQ. The CDR3 spans 16 residues. CDR3 in DNA: TGTGCCAGCAGCTTAGTGTCCGCGGGGTCCTACAATGAGCAGTTCTTC. This sequence encodes CASSLVSAGSYNEQFF.

The J gene is TRBJ2-1, the V gene TRBV6-5, with D possibly TRBD2 on 6 matching bases. CDR1 and CDR2 (germline): MNHEY, SVGAGI. The CDR3 runs to 14 residues. V dropped 6 bases and J dropped 4 bases, with 13 bases sitting between them. CDR3 DNA sequence: TGTGCCAGCAGCCCACGACTAGTGTACAATGAGCAGTTCTTC. It codes for CASSPRLVYNEQFF.

CDR3 protein: CASRRGLAESSSYNEQFF. The CDR3 DNA reads TGCGCCAGCCGAAGGGGACTAGCGGAATCGAGCTCCTACAATGAGCAGTTCTTC. V gene TRBV10-2 combines with J gene TRBJ2-1; 11 nucleotides agree with TRBD2. The junction had 12 bases not matched to a gene; V was cut back by 8 bases and J by 0 bases. Germline assignment: CDR1 WSHSY and CDR2 SAAADI. This CDR3 contains 18 residues.

This clone was counted once. V and J are TRBV5-1 and TRBJ2-2, with D perhaps TRBD1 (6 bases). The CDR3 has 14 residues. The V end lost 6 bases, the J end lost 6 bases, and 15 bases lay between the germline ends. Germline V CDR1 and CDR2: SGHRS, YFSETQ. The CDR3 region is CASKPYSGAGELFF. DNA of the CDR3: TGCGCCAGCAAACCATATTCAGGGGCCGGGGAGCTGTTTTTT.

The rearrangement links TRBV7-9 to TRBJ1-3; the D is unclear. Germline CDR1 is SEHNR and CDR2 is FQNEAQ (reference sequence). V was clipped by 3 bases and J by 1 base, with 1 base between them. The CDR3 spans 12 residues. The CDR3 DNA reads TGTGCCAGCAGCTTTTCTGGAAACACCATATATTTT. Translation: CASSFSGNTIYF.

The chain employs TRBV18 and TRBJ2-3; D could derive from TRBD1 or TRBD2 (5 bases each). Trimming removed 5 bases at V and 6 bases at J, with 15 bases between. In germline, CDR1 is KGHSH, CDR2 LQKENI. The CDR3 is made up of 14 amino acids. CDR3 nucleotide sequence: TGTGCCAGCTCAGAGGACACACGAGGGGATACGCAGTATTTT. Its protein product is CASSEDTRGDTQYF. Looking up the rest from reference TRBV18 and TRBJ2-3 gives the full variable domain: NAGVMQNPRHLVRRRGQEARLRCSPMKGHSHVYWYRQLPEEGLKFMVYLQKENIIDESGMPKERFSAEFPKEGPSILRIQQVVRGDSAAYFCASSEDTRGDTQYFGPGTRLTVL.